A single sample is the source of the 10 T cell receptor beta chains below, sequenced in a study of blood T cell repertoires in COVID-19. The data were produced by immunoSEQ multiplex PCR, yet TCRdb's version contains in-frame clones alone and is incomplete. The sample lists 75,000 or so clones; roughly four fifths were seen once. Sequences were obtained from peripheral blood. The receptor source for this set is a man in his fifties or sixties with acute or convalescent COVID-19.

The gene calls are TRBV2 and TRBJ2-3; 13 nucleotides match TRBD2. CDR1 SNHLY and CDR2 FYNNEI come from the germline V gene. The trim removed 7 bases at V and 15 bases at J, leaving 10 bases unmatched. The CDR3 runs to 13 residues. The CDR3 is CASNTETSGGNYF. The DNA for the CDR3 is TGTGCCAGCAATACAGAGACTAGCGGGGGGAACTATTTT.

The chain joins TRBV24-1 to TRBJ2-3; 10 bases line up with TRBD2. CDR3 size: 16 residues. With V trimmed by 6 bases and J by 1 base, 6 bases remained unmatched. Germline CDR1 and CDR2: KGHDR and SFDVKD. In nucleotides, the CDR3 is TGTGCCACCAGTTCTCGGACTAGCGGTCGCACAGATACGCAGTATTTT. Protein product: CATSSRTSGRTDTQYF.

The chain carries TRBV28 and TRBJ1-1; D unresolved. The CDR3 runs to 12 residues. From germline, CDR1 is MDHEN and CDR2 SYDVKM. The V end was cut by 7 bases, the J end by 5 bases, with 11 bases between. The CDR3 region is CASTLYGTEAFF. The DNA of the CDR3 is TGTGCCAGCACCCTGTACGGTACTGAAGCTTTCTTT. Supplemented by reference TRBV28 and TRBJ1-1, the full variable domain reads DVKVTQSSRYLVKRTGEKVFLECVQDMDHENMFWYRQDPGLGLRLIYFSYDVKMKEKGDIPEGYSVSREKKERFSLILESASTNQTSMYLCASTLYGTEAFFGQGTRLTVV.

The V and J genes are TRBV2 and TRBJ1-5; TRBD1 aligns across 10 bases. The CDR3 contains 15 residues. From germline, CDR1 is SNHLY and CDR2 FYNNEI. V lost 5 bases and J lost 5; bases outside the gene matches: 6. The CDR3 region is CASSLGQGRHQPQHF. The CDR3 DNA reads TGTGCCAGCAGTCTGGGACAGGGGCGGCATCAGCCCCAGCATTTT.

CDR3 sequence: CASGSPTGASTGTEAFF. DNA for the CDR3: TGTGCTAGTGGTTCGCCGACAGGGGCCTCAACGGGTACTGAAGCTTTCTTT. The chain recombines TRBV12-5 with TRBJ1-1, with 8 bases that match TRBD1. The CDR3 spans 17 residues. V gave up 4 bases and J gave up 5 bases; unmatched junction bases: 15. CDR1 is LGHNT and CDR2 is FRNRAP in the germline V gene. Complete variable domain (other parts from reference TRBV12-5 and TRBJ1-1): DARVTQTPRHKVTEMGQEVTMRCQPILGHNTVFWYRQTMMQGLELLAYFRNRAPLDDSGMPKDRFSAEMPDATLATLKIQPSEPRDSAVYFCASGSPTGASTGTEAFFGQGTRLTVV.

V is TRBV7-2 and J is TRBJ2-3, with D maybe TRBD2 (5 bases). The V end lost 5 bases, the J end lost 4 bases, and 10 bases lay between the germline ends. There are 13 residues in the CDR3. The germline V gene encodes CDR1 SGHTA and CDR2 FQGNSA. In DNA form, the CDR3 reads TGTGCCAGCAGCAGCGGACTTTCAGATACGCAGTATTTT. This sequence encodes CASSSGLSDTQYF.

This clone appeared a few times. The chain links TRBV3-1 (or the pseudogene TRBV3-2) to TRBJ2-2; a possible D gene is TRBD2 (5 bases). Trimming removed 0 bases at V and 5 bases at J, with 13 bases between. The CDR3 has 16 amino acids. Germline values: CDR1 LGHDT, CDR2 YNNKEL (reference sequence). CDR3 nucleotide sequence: TGTGCCAGCAGCCAAGATGAGCGGATGTTTACCGGGGAGCTGTTTTTT. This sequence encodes CASSQDERMFTGELFF.

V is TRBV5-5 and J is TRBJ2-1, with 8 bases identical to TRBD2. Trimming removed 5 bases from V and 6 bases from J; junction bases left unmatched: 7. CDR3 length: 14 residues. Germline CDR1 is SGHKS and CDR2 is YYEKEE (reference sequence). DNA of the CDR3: TGTGCCAGCAGTTTAGGACTAGCCCTCAATGAGCAGTTCTTC. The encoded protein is CASSLGLALNEQFF.

CDR3 in DNA: TGTGCCAGCAGTTACTTGGGACAAAACACCGGGGAGCTGTTTTTT. This gives the protein CASSYLGQNTGELFF. The chain carries TRBV6-5 and TRBJ2-2; possible D gene TRBD1, 6 bases. Trimming cost V 1 base and J 2 bases, with 8 bases left between them. Germline CDR1 MNHEY, CDR2 SVGAGI. The CDR3 length is 15 residues.

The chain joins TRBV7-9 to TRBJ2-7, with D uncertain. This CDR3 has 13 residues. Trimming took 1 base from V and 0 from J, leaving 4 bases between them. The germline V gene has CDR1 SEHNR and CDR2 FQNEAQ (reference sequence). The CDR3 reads CASSLELSYEQYF. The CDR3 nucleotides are TGTGCCAGCAGCTTAGAGCTCTCCTACGAGCAGTACTTC.